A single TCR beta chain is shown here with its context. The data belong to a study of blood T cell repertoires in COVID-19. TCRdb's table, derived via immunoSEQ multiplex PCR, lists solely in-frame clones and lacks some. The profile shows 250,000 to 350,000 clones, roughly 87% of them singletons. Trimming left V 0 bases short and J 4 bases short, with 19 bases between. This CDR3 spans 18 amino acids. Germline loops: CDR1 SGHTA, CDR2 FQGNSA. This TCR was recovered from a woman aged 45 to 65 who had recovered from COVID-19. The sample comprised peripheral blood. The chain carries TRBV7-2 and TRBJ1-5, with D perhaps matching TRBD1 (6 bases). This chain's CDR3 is CASSLAPQGPLRNQPQHF. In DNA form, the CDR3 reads TGTGCCAGCAGCTTAGCACCACAGGGTCCCTTACGGAATCAGCCCCAGCATTTT.